The 11 T cell receptor beta chains listed next were all sequenced from one sample in a study of blood T cells in healthy people across ages. Then a second PCR, running about 6 to 12 cycles, was carried out with a sample-barcoded 5' primer and a J-beta primer mix. TCRdb fed the 5' RACE reads into MiXCR, producing one record per CDR3 protein. The profile shows around 1,500,000 distinct CDR3 sequences, 28% of them singletons. The sequencing sample was made of blood. The source of these receptors is a woman under 40 in good health.

This clonotype was recorded a few times. The V and J genes are TRBV4-2 and TRBJ2-1; 8 bases fit TRBD2. Per germline, CDR1 LGHNA and CDR2 YNFKEQ. The CDR3 is 19 amino acids. V was pared by 0 bases and J by 0 bases, with 10 bases of the junction left unmatched. Here the CDR3 DNA reads TGTGCCAGCAGCCAAGATCCCCCAGCGGGGGCCCTCTCCTACAATGAGCAGTTCTTC. This sequence encodes CASSQDPPAGALSYNEQFF.

This clonotype appeared a few times. The CDR3 loop is CASSAYGQGVNIQYF. The CDR3 DNA sequence: TGTGCCAGCAGCGCTTATGGACAGGGTGTCAACATTCAGTACTTC. The chain carries TRBV9 and TRBJ2-4; 8 nucleotides match TRBD1. CDR3 length equals 15 residues. The germline V gene has CDR1 SGDLS and CDR2 YYNGEE. The ends lost 3 bases at V and 7 bases at J; junction bases unmatched: 9. Full variable domain (remainder filled in from reference TRBV9 and TRBJ2-4): DSGVTQTPKHLITATGQRVTLRCSPRSGDLSVYWYQQSLDQGLQFLIQYYNGEERAKGNILERFSAQQFPDLHSELNLSSLELGDSALYFCASSAYGQGVNIQYFGAGTRLSVL.

The genes are TRBV20-1 and TRBJ2-5; D gene uncertain. Germline CDR1 reads DFQATT; CDR2 reads SNEGSKA (reference sequence). This CDR3 is 12 amino acids long. The germline V and J ends were trimmed by 3 bases and 9 bases, with 14 bases remaining between them. The CDR3 nucleotides read TGCAGTGCTAGGGCTGGGTTGGTGGCCCAGTACTTC. It yields the protein CSARAGLVAQYF.

This clonotype has only a few counts. For the CDR3, the DNA is TGCGCCAGCAGCTGGGGACAGCCCAACTATGGCTACACCTTC. Protein: CASSWGQPNYGYTF. This chain uses TRBV5-1 with TRBJ1-2; 7 bases match TRBD1. Germline V lookup: CDR1 SGHRS, CDR2 YFSETQ. J gave up 2 bases and V 3 bases, and 4 bases lay outside the gene matches. There are 14 residues in the CDR3.

As concerns this clonotype: A junction end diverges from the germline sequence, so it may reflect a read error. This chain uses TRBV5-5 with TRBJ1-4; a weak D match, TRBD1 (5 bases). Germline V gives CDR1 SGHKS, CDR2 YYEKEE (reference sequence). CDR3 length: 15 amino acids. The CDR3: CAGSLALTARVELFF. The CDR3 DNA sequence: TGTGCCGGCAGCTTGGCCTTGACAGCCCGTGTGGAACTGTTTTTT.

This clonotype came up a few times. This rearrangement joins TRBV12-3 or TRBV12-4 to TRBJ1-2; D ambiguous. The CDR3 runs 13 residues. Trimming took off 4 bases at V and 3 bases at J, with 9 bases between the two ends. The CDR3 DNA sequence: TGTGCCAGCAGTTCGGCCGATTACTATGGCTACACCTTC. Translation gives CASSSADYYGYTF.

The chain carries TRBV20-1 and TRBJ2-5; D assignment may be TRBD1 or TRBD2 (5 bases each). In germline, CDR1 is DFQATT, CDR2 SNEGSKA (reference sequence). V gave up 1 base and J gave up 13 bases, with 19 bases separating them. The CDR3 loop spans 13 amino acids. CDR3 in amino acids: CSARALGTPVGYF. The DNA of the CDR3 is TGCAGTGCTAGAGCTCTCGGGACGCCCGTAGGGTACTTC.

This clonotype occurred a few times. This chain links TRBV24-1 with TRBJ2-2; 8 bases are a match to TRBD1. Germline CDR1 and CDR2: KGHDR and SFDVKD. Trimming at V came to 10 bases and at J to 0 bases, leaving 3 bases not matched to a gene. The CDR3 has 14 amino acids. The CDR3: CATGQGTNTGELFF. CDR3 sequence (DNA): TGTGCCACTGGACAGGGAACGAACACCGGGGAGCTGTTTTTT.

The gene calls are TRBV7-7 and TRBJ2-3, with TRBD2 matching over 11 bases. J gave up 2 bases and V 5 bases, and 12 bases lay outside the gene matches. Germline CDR1 is SSHAT and CDR2 is FNYEAQ (reference sequence). The CDR3 covers 18 residues. CDR3 bases: TGTGCCAGCAGCGGGGGGCCAACTAGCGGGGGAGTCACAGATACGCAGTATTTT. Its translation: CASSGGPTSGGVTDTQYF.

The chain carries TRBV7-3 and TRBJ1-1, with D possibly TRBD1 on 5 matching bases. With 2 bases removed from V and 6 bases from J, the gap between germline ends came to 13 bases. This CDR3 has 14 residues. Looked up from germline, CDR1 is SGHTA and CDR2 is FQGTGA. The CDR3 is CASSLLGGGAEAFF. CDR3 in DNA: TGTGCCAGCAGCTTACTGGGGGGAGGAGCTGAAGCTTTCTTT.

This clonotype was detected ten times or more. This rearrangement joins TRBV20-1 to TRBJ2-1; D possibly matches TRBD1 or TRBD2 (5 bases each). Germline CDR1 DFQATT, CDR2 SNEGSKA (reference sequence). V was shortened by 4 bases and J by 8 bases, with 24 bases between the two germline ends. The CDR3 consists of 16 residues. This CDR3 is CSAIPLGRAGVDEQFF. DNA of the CDR3: TGCAGTGCTATTCCCCTGGGGCGGGCCGGTGTTGATGAGCAGTTCTTC.